The rows below give T cell receptor beta chains drawn from one sample of a study of cytomegalovirus exposure and HLA in healthy donors. Libraries were prepared by immunoSEQ multiplex PCR; TCRdb keeps only in-frame clonotypes and omits some of them. This table has 73,000 or so clones, 65% to 85% appearing once. Specimen: PBMCs. The receptor source for this set is a woman between 35 and 50 years old in good health and CMV-seropositive. CDR3s include the opening cysteine and the closing phenylalanine or tryptophan. A D gene is named only where the DNA matches it firmly. A clone size is listed for some rows: how often the clone was seen (once, few, many), or a class if it is expanded.

CDR3 length: 15
clone size: few
V gene: TRBV7-9
D gene: .
J gene: TRBJ1-2
CDR3 protein: CASSSPGAWVYGYTF
CDR3 DNA: TGTGCCAGCAGCTCCCCAGGGGCTTGGGTCTATGGCTACACCTTC

CDR3 length: 14
clone size: .
V gene: TRBV27
D gene: .
J gene: TRBJ1-1
CDR3 protein: CASSLAVTNTEAFF
CDR3 DNA: TGTGCCAGCAGTTTGGCGGTAACGAACACTGAAGCTTTCTTT

CDR3 length: 13
clone size: .
V gene: TRBV30
D gene: .
J gene: TRBJ1-1
CDR3 protein: CAWSYGGQDEAFF
CDR3 DNA: TGTGCCTGGAGTTACGGGGGGCAGGACGAAGCTTTCTTT

CDR3 length: 14
clone size: .
V gene: TRBV7-2
D gene: .
J gene: TRBJ2-5
CDR3 protein: CASSLKGGGETQYF
CDR3 DNA: TGTGCCAGCAGCTTAAAGGGTGGGGGGGAGACCCAGTACTTC

CDR3 length: 18
clone size: .
V gene: TRBV28
D gene: .
J gene: TRBJ2-6
CDR3 protein: CASSSLGLSSSGANVLTF
CDR3 DNA: TGTGCCAGCAGTTCTCTCGGACTCTCAAGCTCTGGGGCCAACGTCCTGACTTTC

CDR3 length: 15
clone size: .
V gene: TRBV9
D gene: TRBD2
J gene: TRBJ2-5
CDR3 protein: CASSASGGPVETQYF
CDR3 DNA: TGTGCCAGCAGCGCATCGGGGGGGCCGGTGGAGACCCAGTACTTC

CDR3 length: 13
clone size: .
V gene: TRBV2
D gene: .
J gene: TRBJ2-7
CDR3 protein: CASSAGTFYEQYF
CDR3 DNA: TGTGCCAGCTCCGCGGGTACCTTCTACGAGCAGTACTTC

CDR3 length: 17
clone size: .
V gene: TRBV5-1
D gene: TRBD2
J gene: TRBJ2-1
CDR3 protein: CASSLVLAGEISDEQFF
CDR3 DNA: TGCGCCAGCAGCTTGGTACTAGCGGGCGAAATAAGCGATGAGCAGTTCTTC

CDR3 length: 14
clone size: .
V gene: TRBV27
D gene: .
J gene: TRBJ2-3
CDR3 protein: CASSFQAIGDTQYF
CDR3 DNA: TGTGCCAGCAGTTTCCAGGCTATTGGAGATACGCAGTATTTT

CDR3 length: 16
clone size: .
V gene: TRBV4-3
D gene: .
J gene: TRBJ2-6
CDR3 protein: CASSQEATSGANVLTF
CDR3 DNA: TGCGCCAGCAGCCAAGAAGCGACTTCTGGGGCCAACGTCCTGACTTTC

CDR3 length: 15
clone size: few
V gene: TRBV13
D gene: TRBD2
J gene: TRBJ2-7
CDR3 protein: CASSLRLAGADEQYF
CDR3 DNA: TGTGCCAGCAGCTTAAGGCTAGCGGGAGCGGACGAGCAGTACTTC